One sample yielded the 2 T cell receptor beta chains listed below, sequenced in a study of a mutant IDH1 vaccine in newly diagnosed glioma. Generated by immunoSEQ multiplex PCR, the TCRdb table keeps only in-frame clones and is missing some. The sample lists under 85,000 clones; about 85% were seen once. The antigens these receptors bind are not known. This sample's time point: week 23, last vaccination. It was 300 ug of mutant IDH1 20-mer peptide that made up each vaccine dose, given with topical imiquimod. Here the sequenced sample was PBMCs, taken from a glioma patient whose treatment included an IDH1 peptide vaccine. The receptor set was obtained from a woman aged 45-65 years with glioma.

V is TRBV7-8 and J is TRBJ2-7, with D maybe TRBD2 (6 bases). CDR1 and CDR2 (germline): SGHVS, FQNEAQ. Trimming cost V 2 bases and J 6 bases, with 17 bases left between them. This CDR3 is built from 15 residues. The DNA for the CDR3 is TGTGCCAGCAGCTTACGTGGAGGGCCCGGTCGCGAGCAGTACTTC. Amino acids: CASSLRGGPGREQYF.

The genes are TRBV5-6 and TRBJ1-4; TRBD1 aligns across 7 bases. CDR1 is SGHDT and CDR2 is YYEEEE in the germline V gene. This CDR3 has 14 amino acids. Unmatched junction bases numbered 3, after V lost 0 bases and J lost 7 bases. The CDR3 DNA follows: TGTGCCAGCAGCTTGGGAGGGGGCTCTGAAAAACTGTTTTTT. Protein sequence: CASSLGGGSEKLFF.